The TCR beta chain under discussion was sequenced for a study of blood T cell repertoires in COVID-19. As for the study in general: Samples came from the United States, Italy and Spain, spanning acute and convalescent COVID-19.

Original methodology: Scientists estimated how many nucleated cells there were by amplifying reference gene primers. Sequenced by immunoSEQ multiplex PCR; TCRdb stores in-frame clones only, minus some. That table gives V, J and clone size, and the DNA gave D and trimming. The sample has about 120,000 clones, around three quarters seen once. Germline V CDR1 and CDR2: KGHDR, SFDVKD. The CDR3 has 14 residues. Trimming pared 5 bases from V and 5 bases from J, leaving 11 bases between. The chain joins TRBV24-1 to TRBJ2-2; TRBD2 is a possible D gene (6 bases). The sequenced sample was peripheral blood. This TCR was sampled from an elderly woman with acute or convalescent COVID-19. As DNA, the CDR3 is TGTGCCACCAGTGTGGGGGGAAGTACCGGGGAGCTGTTTTTT. It translates to CATSVGGSTGELFF.